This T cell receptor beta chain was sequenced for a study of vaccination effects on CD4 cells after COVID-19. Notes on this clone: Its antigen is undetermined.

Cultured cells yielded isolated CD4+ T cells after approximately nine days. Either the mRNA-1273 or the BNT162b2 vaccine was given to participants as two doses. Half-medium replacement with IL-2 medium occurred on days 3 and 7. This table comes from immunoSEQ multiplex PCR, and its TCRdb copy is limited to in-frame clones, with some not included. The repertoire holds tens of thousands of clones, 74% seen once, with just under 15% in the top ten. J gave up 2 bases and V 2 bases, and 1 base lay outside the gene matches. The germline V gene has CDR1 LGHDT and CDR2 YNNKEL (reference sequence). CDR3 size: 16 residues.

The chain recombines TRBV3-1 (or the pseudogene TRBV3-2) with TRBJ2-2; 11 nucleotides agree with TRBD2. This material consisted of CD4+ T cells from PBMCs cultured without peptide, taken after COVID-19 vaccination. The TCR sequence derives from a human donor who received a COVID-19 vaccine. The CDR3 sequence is CASSQLAGGNTGELFF. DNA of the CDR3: TGTGCCAGCAGCCAACTAGCGGGAGGCAACACCGGGGAGCTGTTTTTT.